Listed here is a single TCR beta chain. Its antigen is unknown. A junction end diverges from the germline sequence, so it may reflect a read error. This specimen comes from a study of tumor-infiltrating lymphocytes in primary liver carcinoma. Study information: Aged between 30 and 69 years, the patients were men and women. Tumors measured about 4.2 to 11 cm and were stage T1-T3 N0M0. Tissue type made little difference to sample yields of roughly 3.5 to 7.13 million productive TCRbeta reads. Regarding the study as a whole: Pairs comparing tumor with adjacent tissue or blood overlapped less than pairs drawn from tumor regions.

For each extraction, RNA and DNA were obtained together from roughly 20-30 mg of unsorted bulk tissue. Making TCR beta cDNA involved approximately 510 ng total RNA and a constant-region primer. Three-round nested multiplex PCR performed with slightly modified ARM-PCR produced the TCR beta libraries. Each CDR3 protein is one row after TCRdb ran MiXCR on the multiplex PCR reads. The sample has about 210,000 distinct CDR3 sequences, roughly 80% seen once. This receptor was identified in a man aged 40-49 years with primary liver carcinoma and hepatitis B virus infection. The material sequenced was tumor tissue from primary liver carcinoma.

The CDR3 DNA reads as TGTGTCAGCAGCTCTAAGGGCTCGTTTGATACGCAGTATTTT. Translation gives CVSSSKGSFDTQYF. The chain joins TRBV11-1 to TRBJ2-3; the D is unclear. The CDR3 runs 14 residues. Germline CDR1 and CDR2: SGHAT and FQDESV (reference sequence).